Presented here are 20 T cell receptor beta chains from one specimen sequenced in a study of blood T cell repertoires in COVID-19. Libraries were prepared by immunoSEQ multiplex PCR; TCRdb keeps only in-frame clonotypes and omits some of them. The sample lists approximately 210,000 clones; roughly 89% were seen once. Specimen: peripheral blood. The source is a man under 40 who had recovered from COVID-19.

In the case of this clone: This CDR3 is also generated by other DNA sequences in the sample. J is TRBJ1-1 and V is TRBV19; 7 bases are shared with TRBD1. Trimming cost V 4 bases and J 5 bases; bases outside gene matches: 4. Germline CDR1 reads LNHDA; CDR2 reads SQIVND (reference sequence). The CDR3 runs to 13 residues. The CDR3: CASSTTGDTEAFF. In DNA, the CDR3 is TGTGCCAGTAGTACAACAGGGGATACTGAAGCTTTCTTT.

The V call is TRBV7-8, the J call TRBJ1-5; TRBD1 might be the D (5 bases). Per germline, CDR1 SGHVS and CDR2 FQNEAQ. Trimming took 3 bases from V and 7 from J, leaving 19 bases between them. CDR3 length: 16 residues. In DNA form, the CDR3 reads TGTGCCAGCAGCTTTTTGTCAGTCAGGGAGGGACAGCCCCAGCATTTT. Its protein product is CASSFLSVREGQPQHF.

J is TRBJ1-1 and V is TRBV5-1; 12 positions agree with TRBD1. Germline CDR1 SGHRS, CDR2 YFSETQ. J was trimmed by 0 bases and V by 2 bases; bases with no gene match: 2. This CDR3 has 16 residues. The CDR3 nucleotides are TGCGCCAGCAGCTTTGGGACAGGGGGCATGAACACTGAAGCTTTCTTT. Translation gives CASSFGTGGMNTEAFF.

V gene TRBV19 combines with J gene TRBJ1-6; the D gene is possibly TRBD1 (5 bases). The V end lost 5 bases, the J end lost 14 bases, and 13 bases lay between the germline ends. The CDR3 spans 12 residues. The germline CDR1 and CDR2 sequences are LNHDA and SQIVND (reference sequence). CDR3 nucleotides: TGTGCCAGTAGTGCTGGGGCCTTAGCCCTCCACTTT. Amino acid sequence: CASSAGALALHF. The full variable domain, its missing parts supplied by reference TRBV19 and TRBJ1-6, is DGGITQSPKYLFRKEGQNVTLSCEQNLNHDAMYWYRQDPGQGLRLIYYSQIVNDFQKGDIAEGYSVSREKKESFPLTVTSAQKNPTAFYLCASSAGALALHFGNGTRLTVT.

The chain is built from TRBV10-1 and TRBJ1-2, with TRBD1 matching over 9 bases. Trimming at V came to 0 bases and at J to 7 bases, leaving 3 bases not matched to a gene. The CDR3 is made up of 14 amino acids. In germline, CDR1 is WNHNN, CDR2 SYGVQD (reference sequence). The CDR3 DNA is TGCGCCAGCAGTGAGTCGTGGACAGGGGTTGGCTACACCTTC. This sequence encodes CASSESWTGVGYTF.

The chain couples TRBV5-4 to TRBJ1-2; D perhaps matches TRBD1 (5 bases). Between the trimmed V and J ends, which lost 2 bases and 4 bases, there was a span of 9 bases. The CDR3 spans 13 residues. CDR1 is SGHNT, CDR2 YYREEE, per germline (reference sequence). The CDR3 here is CASSFRGSYGYTF. CDR3 sequence (DNA): TGTGCCAGCAGCTTTAGGGGATCCTATGGCTACACCTTC. The full variable domain, its missing parts supplied by reference TRBV5-4 and TRBJ1-2, is ETGVTQSPTHLIKTRGQQVTLRCSSQSGHNTVSWYQQALGQGPQFIFQYYREEENGRGNFPPRFSGLQFPNYSSELNVNALELDDSALYLCASSFRGSYGYTFGSGTRLTVV.

The chain is built from TRBV6-5 and TRBJ1-5, with 9 bases aligning to TRBD1. Looked up from germline, CDR1 is MNHEY and CDR2 is SVGAGI. The CDR3 is 15 amino acids. V was pared by 6 bases and J by 3 bases, with 6 bases of the junction left unmatched. The CDR3 DNA reads TGTGCCAGCAGACTCTACAGGGGGCCCAATCAGCCCCAGCATTTT. Encoded protein: CASRLYRGPNQPQHF.

In this sample, this clone turned up a few times. V is TRBV5-1 and J is TRBJ2-2, with a possible D match to TRBD1 (5 bases). Germline V lookup: CDR1 SGHRS, CDR2 YFSETQ. V was pared by 0 bases and J by 6 bases, with 12 bases between. The length of the CDR3 is 15 residues. CDR3 nucleotides: TGCGCCAGCAGCTTGGGGGGCACCATGGCCGGGGAGCTGTTTTTT. This sequence encodes CASSLGGTMAGELFF.

This clone is medium-sized by share. The chain combines TRBV7-9 with TRBJ2-7; 9 positions agree with TRBD1. The CDR3 length is 16 residues. Germline V CDR1 and CDR2: SEHNR, FQNEAQ (reference sequence). With 5 bases clipped from V and 2 bases from J, the junction kept 10 bases outside the gene matches. The chain's CDR3 is CASSTRTGALTYEQYF. The CDR3 bases are TGTGCCAGCAGCACAAGGACAGGGGCCCTAACCTACGAGCAGTACTTC.

The rearrangement links TRBV5-8 to TRBJ2-1, with 9 bases aligning to TRBD2. The CDR3 is 15 amino acids. The germline gives CDR1 SGHTS, CDR2 YDEGEE. The trim removed 5 bases at V and 7 bases at J, leaving 10 bases unmatched. The CDR3 sequence: CASSSASGGNNEQFF. CDR3 bases: TGTGCCAGCAGTTCCGCGAGCGGGGGGAATAATGAGCAGTTCTTC.

The chain's CDR3 is CASGVGNSGNTIYF. The CDR3 DNA reads TGCGCCAGTGGAGTTGGAAACTCTGGAAACACCATATATTTT. This chain joins TRBV5-1 and TRBJ1-3; D not certain. The germline CDR1 and CDR2 sequences are SGHRS and YFSETQ. Trimming took off 8 bases at V and 0 bases at J, with 12 bases between the two ends. The CDR3 has 14 amino acids.

The J gene is TRBJ1-4, the V gene TRBV4-1; 7 bases are a match to TRBD1. CDR3 length equals 15 residues. CDR1 and CDR2 (germline): MGHRA, YSYEKL. V gave up 1 base and J gave up 3 bases; unmatched junction bases: 2. The CDR3 protein is CASSQAGTANEKLFF. The CDR3 DNA sequence: TGCGCCAGCAGCCAAGCGGGGACAGCTAATGAAAAACTGTTTTTT.

In its sample, this clone was seen a few times. The CDR3 sequence is CASSRDPGTQYF. The DNA of the CDR3 is TGTGCCAGTAGTCGTGACCCGGGGACCCAGTACTTC. The chain has TRBV19 and TRBJ2-5; D gene ambiguous. The CDR3 has 12 amino acids. The V and J ends lost 5 bases and 7 bases respectively, with 11 bases between them. The V gene's germline CDR1 is LNHDA and CDR2 SQIVND (reference sequence).

The rearrangement links TRBV12-3 or TRBV12-4 to TRBJ2-1; no reliable D call. CDR3 length equals 11 residues. Trimming stripped 5 bases from V and 7 bases from J, with 6 bases between. CDR3 DNA: TGTGCCAGCAGTCCGAGAAATGAGCAGTTCTTC. Its translation: CASSPRNEQFF.

The V call is TRBV10-2, the J call TRBJ2-7; 7 nucleotides line up with TRBD2. After removal of 1 base from V and 3 bases from J, the junction contained 0 bases not matched to a gene. Germline loops: CDR1 WSHSY, CDR2 SAAADI. The CDR3 spans 13 residues. DNA for the CDR3: TGCGCCAGCAGTGAGTGGGGGGGCTACGAGCAGTACTTC. Translating it yields CASSEWGGYEQYF.

Only one count was recorded for this clone. The chain joins TRBV3-1 (or the pseudogene TRBV3-2) to TRBJ2-5, with 14 bases matching TRBD2. The CDR3 sequence is 20 residues long. The V gene's germline CDR1 is LGHDT and CDR2 YNNKEL (reference sequence). The V gene end was trimmed by 2 bases and the J gene end by 5 bases; junction bases not matched to a gene: 16. For the CDR3, the DNA is TGTGCCAGCAGCCAACTTGGGACTAGCGGGGGAACAATACAAGAGGAGACCCAGTACTTC. As protein: CASSQLGTSGGTIQEETQYF.

V gene TRBV3-1 (or the pseudogene TRBV3-2) combines with J gene TRBJ2-5; TRBD2 agrees at 8 bases. V lost 10 bases to trimming and J lost 5 bases; unmatched junction nucleotides: 9. The CDR3 loop spans 13 amino acids. The germline V gene encodes CDR1 LGHDT and CDR2 YNNKEL (reference sequence). CDR3 nucleotide sequence: TGTGCCACCACCGGGAGGGGGAGCGAGACCCAGTACTTC. This encodes CATTGRGSETQYF.

V gene TRBV18 combines with J gene TRBJ1-6, with D tentatively TRBD1 (5 bases). The germline V and J ends were trimmed by 2 bases and 8 bases, with 13 bases remaining between them. Germline CDR1 KGHSH, CDR2 LQKENI. This CDR3 is built from 15 residues. In DNA form, the CDR3 reads TGTGCCAGCTCACCAACCCAGGGTGAGGATTCACCCCTCCACTTT. Residues: CASSPTQGEDSPLHF.

The chain is built from TRBV27 and TRBJ2-5, with TRBD2 matching over 10 bases. Germline V gene lookup returns CDR1 MNHEY and CDR2 SMNVEV (reference sequence). The V and J ends lost 10 bases and 4 bases, in that order; junction bases with no gene match: 9. The CDR3 sequence is 14 residues long. CDR3 bases: TGTGCCACCGGACCGGGACTAGCGAGAGAGACCCAGTACTTC. Its protein product is CATGPGLARETQYF.

J is TRBJ1-2 and V is TRBV5-8; 7 bases are shared with TRBD1. This CDR3 contains 15 residues. V lost 0 bases, J lost 4 bases, and 6 bases stayed unmatched. The germline V gene has CDR1 SGHTS and CDR2 YDEGEE. CDR3 protein: CASSLEGGQIYGYTF. The DNA for the CDR3 is TGTGCCAGCAGCTTGGAAGGGGGACAGATCTATGGCTACACCTTC.